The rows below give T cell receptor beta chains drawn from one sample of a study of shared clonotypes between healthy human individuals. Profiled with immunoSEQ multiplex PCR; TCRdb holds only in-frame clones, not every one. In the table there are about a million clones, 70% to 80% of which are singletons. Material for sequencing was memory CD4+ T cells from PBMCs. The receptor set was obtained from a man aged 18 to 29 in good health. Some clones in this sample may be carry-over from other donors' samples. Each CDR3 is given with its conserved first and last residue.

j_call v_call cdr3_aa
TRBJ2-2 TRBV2 CASSPGQPFTGELFF
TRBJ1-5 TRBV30 CANTGDSNQPQHF
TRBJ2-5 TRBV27 CASSLEGSRYETQYF
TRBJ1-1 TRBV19 CASSHRGRRPEAFF
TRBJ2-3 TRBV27 CASSWGTSGSDTQYF
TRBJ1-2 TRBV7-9 CASSPPEGNYGYTF
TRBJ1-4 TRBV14 CASSQGLTGEKLFF
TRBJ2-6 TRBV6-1 CASSEGNSNVLTF
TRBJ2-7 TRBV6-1 CASSATASGEQYF
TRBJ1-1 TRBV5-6 CASSFGGVWRTEAFF
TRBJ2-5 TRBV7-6 CASSLAGATQETQYF
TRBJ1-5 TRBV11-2 CASSLFLDQPQHF
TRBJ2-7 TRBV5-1 CASSYDGTSGLYEQYF
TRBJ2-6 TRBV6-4 CASSLRAGGSGANVLTF
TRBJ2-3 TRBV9 CASSADLWPDTQYF
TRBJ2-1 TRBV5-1 CASSFGGNNEQFF
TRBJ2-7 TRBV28 CASTLYLAGGYYEQYF
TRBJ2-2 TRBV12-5 CASGLAGGFTGELFF
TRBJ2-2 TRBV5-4 CASSGGLLGGRNTGELFF
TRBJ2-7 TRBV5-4 CASSLGPDLPPYF
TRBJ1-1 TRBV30 CAWSVSGGTNLNTEAFF
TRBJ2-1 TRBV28 CAIGRGWYNEQFF
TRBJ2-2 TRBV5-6 CASSFLGQGYTGELFF
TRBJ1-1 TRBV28 CASLEQGFANTEAFF
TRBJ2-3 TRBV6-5 CASKEGLTDTQYF
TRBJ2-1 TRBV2 CASSEAVAGGDEQFF
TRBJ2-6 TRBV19 CASNLRLFGSGANVLTF
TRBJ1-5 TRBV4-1 CASSPGQGVMPQHF
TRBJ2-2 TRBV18 CASSPLGNANTGELFF
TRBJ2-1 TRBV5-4 CASSSPDRGHYNEQFF
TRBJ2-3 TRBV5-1 CASSISGTDFLLGADTQYF
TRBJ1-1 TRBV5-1 CASSLEGRVKNTEAFF
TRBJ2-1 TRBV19 CASSILGRSSYNEQFF
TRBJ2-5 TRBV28 CASSPGRQVIETQYF
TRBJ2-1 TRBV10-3 CAIRYTKTGTSEVYNEQFF
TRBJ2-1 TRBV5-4 CASSLRGPSYNEQFF
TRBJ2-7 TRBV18 CASSPGTSGRVRSEQYF
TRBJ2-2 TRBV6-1 CISRYQGETGELFF
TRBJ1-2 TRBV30 CAWSYTGWGYTF
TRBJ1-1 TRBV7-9 CASSLVGQGTAFF
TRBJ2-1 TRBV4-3 CASSQGGLGQENNEQFF
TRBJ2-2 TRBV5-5 CASRPPGQENTGELFF
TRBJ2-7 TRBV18 CASSPVGAGHSYEQYF
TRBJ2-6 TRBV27 CASSSTPGTASSGANVLTF
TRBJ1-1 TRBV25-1 CASRRTTEAFF
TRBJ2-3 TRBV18 CASSPDGAGGADTQYF
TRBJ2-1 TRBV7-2 CASSRSKWTSGSGEQFF
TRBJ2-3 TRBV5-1 CASSLGASGGTDTQYF